This T cell receptor (beta chain) was captured by sequencing in a study of blood T cell repertoires in COVID-19. Study-level information: Collection of acute and convalescent COVID-19 samples took place in the United States, Italy and Spain. The analysed material was cDNA or gDNA that came from T cells, B-cell-depleted T cells, or PBMCs.

Donors in Cohort 3 counted as recovered after two negative PCRs, clearance, or symptom resolution. Germline CDR1 is MNHEY and CDR2 is SVGAGI. Between the trimmed V and J ends, which lost 6 bases and 4 bases, there was a span of 12 bases. The CDR3 contains 13 residues. Produced via immunoSEQ multiplex PCR; TCRdb's table is partial and in-frame only. The sample carries more than 300,000 clones, under 90% recorded once. This clone has just one count. Source material: PBMCs or T cells enriched from blood (not recorded which). The chain is built from TRBV6-5 and TRBJ1-2, with no clear D. The clonotype originates from a man aged 25-40 years who had recovered from COVID-19. The chain's CDR3 is CASRGGFFYGYTF. The CDR3 DNA reads TGTGCCAGCAGGGGAGGATTTTTCTATGGCTACACCTTC.